This TCR beta chain derives from a study of T cell responses to AZD1222 COVID-19 vaccine. Libraries were prepared by immunoSEQ multiplex PCR; TCRdb keeps only in-frame clonotypes and omits some of them. There are 70,000 or so clones in the sample; 80% to 90% occur only once, and about 24% lies in the top ten. Of note for this clone: Its antigen remains unknown.

V lost 1 base to trimming and J lost 4 bases, with 11 bases between them. Per germline, CDR1 SGHKS and CDR2 YYEKEE (reference sequence). The CDR3 sequence is 14 residues long. Study findings and constraints: Repertoire collection took place solely once the T cell response had peaked. Only five to seven individuals given AZD1222 were seropositive at baseline.

The clonotype originates from an adult in good health. This sequence joins TRBV5-5 and TRBJ1-1; no reliable D call. This sample comprised peripheral blood, obtained on day 0 of AZD1222 vaccination. DNA for the CDR3: TGTGCCAGCAGCTTGATTGCTGGTTCCACTGAAGCTTTCTTT. Protein sequence: CASSLIAGSTEAFF.